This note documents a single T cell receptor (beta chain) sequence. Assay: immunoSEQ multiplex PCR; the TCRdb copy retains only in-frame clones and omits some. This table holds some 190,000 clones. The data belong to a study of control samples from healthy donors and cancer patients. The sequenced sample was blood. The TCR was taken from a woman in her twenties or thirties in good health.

The CDR3 DNA reads TGCGCCAGCTTCCACCGGGGGTTTAAGAGATACGAGCAGTACTTC. As protein: CASFHRGFKRYEQYF. V gene TRBV5-1 combines with J gene TRBJ2-7, with D maybe TRBD2 (6 bases). The CDR3 covers 15 residues. Germline loops: CDR1 SGHRS, CDR2 YFSETQ. The V end was cut by 7 bases, the J end by 4 bases, with 21 bases between.